The next 17 T cell receptor beta chains were all read from a single sample in a study of T cell responses to AZD1222 COVID-19 vaccine. Only in-frame clones appear in the TCRdb table, and some are missing; sequencing was by immunoSEQ multiplex PCR. The sample holds 200,000 to 250,000 clones, 85% to 95% seen once. Source: peripheral blood, taken on day 0 of MenACWY control vaccination. The receptors were gathered from an adult in good health.

In its sample, this clone was seen a few times. The rearrangement uses TRBV5-6 and TRBJ1-6; 8 positions match TRBD1. J lost 0 bases, V lost 5 bases, and 4 bases had no gene match. CDR1 SGHDT and CDR2 YYEEEE come from the germline V gene. This CDR3 is 16 amino acids long. The CDR3 here is CASRHGQGSYNSPLHF. DNA of the CDR3: TGTGCCAGCAGACATGGACAGGGCTCCTATAATTCACCCCTCCACTTT.

The chain joins TRBV2 to TRBJ2-1, with D uncertain. The V end lost 1 base, the J end lost 0 bases, and 13 bases lay between the germline ends. This CDR3 comprises 17 residues. Germline CDR1 reads SNHLY; CDR2 reads FYNNEI. The CDR3 is CASSEDPLWGSYNEQFF. The CDR3, as DNA: TGTGCCAGCAGTGAAGACCCCCTCTGGGGCTCCTACAATGAGCAGTTCTTC. The full variable domain, in which reference TRBV2 and TRBJ2-1 provide the parts outside the CDR3, is EPEVTQTPSHQVTQMGQEVILRCVPISNHLYFYWYRQILGQKVEFLVSFYNNEISEKSEIFDDQFSVERPDGSNFTLKIRSTKLEDSAMYFCASSEDPLWGSYNEQFFGPGTRLTVL.

V and J are TRBV24-1 and TRBJ1-2; possibly TRBD1 for D (6 bases). The length of the CDR3 is 13 residues. Trimming took off 4 bases at V and 8 bases at J, with 13 bases between the two ends. The germline V gene has CDR1 KGHDR and CDR2 SFDVKD. The CDR3 loop is CATSDPQGRGYTF. The CDR3, as DNA: TGTGCCACCAGTGACCCACAGGGTCGCGGCTACACCTTC.

This chain joins TRBV30 and TRBJ2-2; TRBD1 might be the D (5 bases). In germline, CDR1 is GTSNPN, CDR2 SVGIG (reference sequence). Trimming removed 3 bases from V and 6 bases from J, with 11 bases in between. The CDR3 consists of 13 residues. The CDR3, as DNA: TGTGCCTGGAGCCTTGGACATCCCGGGGAGCTGTTTTTT. Amino acids: CAWSLGHPGELFF.

The chain couples TRBV7-9 to TRBJ2-1; 8 bases fit TRBD1. The CDR3 consists of 14 residues. V shed 6 bases and J 7 bases; nucleotides not matched to a gene: 8. Germline values: CDR1 SEHNR, CDR2 FQNEAQ (reference sequence). As DNA, the CDR3 is TGTGCCAGCAGGGGCAGGGGGCGAGGAAATGAGCAGTTCTTC. Amino acid sequence: CASRGRGRGNEQFF.

The gene calls are TRBV2 and TRBJ1-5; the D is unclear. The CDR3 has 15 residues. CDR1 and CDR2 (germline): SNHLY, FYNNEI. Between the trimmed V and J ends, which lost 2 bases and 4 bases, there was a span of 12 bases. The CDR3 region has the DNA TGTGCCAGCAGTGAATCCCGTGCCGCGAATCAGCCCCAGCATTTT. Protein product: CASSESRAANQPQHF.

The gene calls are TRBV25-1 and TRBJ1-1; D is uncertain. Trimming removed 5 bases from V and 5 bases from J, with 6 bases in between. The CDR3 length is 11 residues. CDR1 is MGHDK, CDR2 SYGVNS, per germline. The CDR3 nucleotides read TGTGCCAGCAGTCAAAATACTGAAGCTTTCTTT. The encoded protein is CASSQNTEAFF. The whole variable domain, remainder taken from reference TRBV25-1 and TRBJ1-1, is EADIYQTPRYLVIGTGKKITLECSQTMGHDKMYWYQQDPGMELHLIHYSYGVNSTEKGDLSSESTVSRIRTEHFPLTLESARPSHTSQYLCASSQNTEAFFGQGTRLTVV.

The gene calls are TRBV6-5 and TRBJ2-1; D gene ambiguous. Trimming left V 4 bases short and J 5 bases short, with 9 bases between. CDR3 length: 13 residues. The germline V gene has CDR1 MNHEY and CDR2 SVGAGI. The CDR3 DNA reads TGTGCCAGCAGTTCCGTTGGTGACAATGAGCAGTTCTTC. It yields the protein CASSSVGDNEQFF.

Regarding this clone: The sample carries other DNA sequences with the same CDR3. This chain joins TRBV7-2 and TRBJ1-2; weak D call: TRBD1 (5 bases). This CDR3 contains 12 residues. V gave up 1 base and J gave up 6 bases, with 6 bases separating them. In germline, CDR1 is SGHTA, CDR2 FQGNSA. The chain's CDR3 is CASSLVGDGYTF. Here the CDR3 DNA reads TGTGCCAGCAGCTTAGTAGGGGATGGCTACACCTTC.

The rearrangement joins TRBV7-3 to TRBJ2-2; 7 nucleotides align to TRBD1. Germline V lookup: CDR1 SGHTA, CDR2 FQGTGA. J was trimmed by 2 bases and V by 0 bases; bases with no gene match: 0. The CDR3 spans 15 residues. The CDR3 DNA sequence: TGTGCCAGCAGCTTAACAGGGGGCAACACCGGGGAGCTGTTTTTT. Translation: CASSLTGGNTGELFF. The full variable domain, completed using reference TRBV7-3 and TRBJ2-2, is GAGVSQTPSNKVTEKGKYVELRCDPISGHTALYWYRQSLGQGPEFLIYFQGTGAADDSGLPNDRFFAVRPEGSVSTLKIQRTERGDSAVYLCASSLTGGNTGELFFGEGSRLTVL.

The genes are TRBV7-2 and TRBJ2-4; 9 positions agree with TRBD1. This CDR3 is 13 amino acids long. Germline-derived CDR1 and CDR2 are SGHTA and FQGNSA. V lost 4 bases to trimming and J lost 7 bases; unmatched junction nucleotides: 2. The CDR3 DNA is TGTGCCAGCAGCTATGACAGGGGGAACATTCAGTACTTC. Protein product: CASSYDRGNIQYF.

The chain carries TRBV19 and TRBJ1-2; TRBD1 agrees at 8 bases. The germline V gene encodes CDR1 LNHDA and CDR2 SQIVND (reference sequence). CDR3 length: 17 residues. V gave up 3 bases and J gave up 3 bases; unmatched junction bases: 12. The CDR3 is CASSISVWTGSHYGYTF. The DNA for the CDR3 is TGTGCCAGTAGTATCTCTGTTTGGACAGGGAGTCACTATGGCTACACCTTC.

This clone was counted a single time. CDR3 bases: TGCGCCAGCAGCCAAGGAACGACAGGGACCTATGGCTACACCTTC. Residues: CASSQGTTGTYGYTF. The chain has TRBV4-3 and TRBJ1-2, with 7 bases that match TRBD1. Germline trimming cut 1 base from V and 4 bases from J; bases unmatched to any gene: 6. Germline V gene data show CDR1 as LGHNA and CDR2 as YSLEER. The CDR3 sequence is 15 residues long.

The gene calls are TRBV5-6 and TRBJ2-3; 11 bases map to TRBD2. With 3 bases clipped from V and 4 bases from J, the junction kept 4 bases outside the gene matches. The CDR3 consists of 15 residues. Germline V gives CDR1 SGHDT, CDR2 YYEEEE. CDR3 protein: CASSYSGGAADTQYF. The CDR3 nucleotides read TGTGCCAGCAGCTATAGCGGGGGGGCCGCAGATACGCAGTATTTT.

The V gene is TRBV5-4, the J gene TRBJ1-1; D perhaps matches TRBD1 (6 bases). This CDR3 is built from 14 residues. The V gene's germline CDR1 is SGHNT and CDR2 YYREEE (reference sequence). The V gene lost 4 bases and the J gene lost 4 bases, with 14 bases spanning the gap. The CDR3 loop reads CASSIQQGPTEAFF. CDR3 DNA: TGTGCCAGCAGCATCCAACAGGGACCCACTGAAGCTTTCTTT.

This clone was counted a single time. V usage is TRBV5-4 and J usage is TRBJ2-5; the match to TRBD2 covers 16 bases. This CDR3 is 17 amino acids long. CDR1 and CDR2 (germline): SGHNT, YYREEE (reference sequence). The trim removed 4 bases at V and 4 bases at J, leaving 7 bases unmatched. CDR3 DNA sequence: TGTGCCAGCAGCCCCGGGACTAGCGGGGGGGCCCGAGAGACCCAGTACTTC. The encoded protein is CASSPGTSGGARETQYF.

The chain uses TRBV5-1 and TRBJ1-1, with D unresolved. This CDR3 has 13 residues. Trimming removed 2 bases at V and 1 base at J, with 6 bases between. From germline, CDR1 is SGHRS and CDR2 YFSETQ. This CDR3 reads CASSFGSNTEAFF. CDR3 nucleotides: TGCGCCAGCAGCTTCGGGTCGAACACTGAAGCTTTCTTT.